This TCR beta chain was recovered during a study of T cells in Graves' hyperthyroidism and ophthalmopathy. Study-level points and caveats: Before onset, ophthalmopathy was predicted by the model a median around 6 months earlier. A model using 13 V-J features told ophthalmopathy apart from stable hyperthyroidism.

Only a few counts were recorded for this clonotype. Its antigen is undetermined. The ends were cut back, 3 bases at V and 2 bases at J, with 7 bases in the middle. The CDR3 runs 12 residues. Germline CDR1 and CDR2: DFQATT and SNEGSKA (reference sequence). TCR beta CDR3 regions were amplified from RNA. Primed by the HTBI set, a first-round RT-PCR was run on the TCR CDR3. TCRdb analysed the multiplex PCR reads with MiXCR anew, one entry per CDR3 protein. The repertoire has 500,000 to 650,000 distinct CDR3 sequences, more than 14% of them found once; the top ten carry approximately 12%. This receptor was identified in a woman in her 50s with Graves' ophthalmopathy. V and J are TRBV20-1 and TRBJ1-1; D remains ambiguous. Sequences were obtained from blood. CDR3 sequence reads: CSARGDNTEAFF. CDR3 in DNA: TGCAGTGCTAGGGGTGATAACACTGAAGCTTTCTTT.